The 8 T cell receptor beta chains below all came from one sample that was sequenced in a study of cytomegalovirus exposure and HLA in healthy donors. This PCR relied on a set of 60 Vbeta primers and 13 Jbeta primers. Assay: immunoSEQ multiplex PCR; the TCRdb copy retains only in-frame clones and omits some. The sample holds about 34,000 clones, approximately 86% seen once. Sequenced: PBMCs. Receptors originate from a woman between 18 and 29 years old in good health and CMV-seropositive.

This clone was counted between two and nine times. The chain has TRBV2 and TRBJ1-3; D unclear. This CDR3 contains 15 residues. The V gene's germline CDR1 is SNHLY and CDR2 FYNNEI. V shed 6 bases and J shed 15 bases, with 27 bases lying between them. The CDR3 loop reads CASSLISLPAPRRYF. The CDR3 DNA reads TGTGCCAGCAGCCTGATCTCGCTGCCGGCCCCCCGGAGATATTTT.

This clone showed up just a few times. This CDR3 is CASSPRRGFRTDTQYF. DNA of the CDR3: TGTGCCAGCAGCCCCCGCCGAGGATTTCGCACAGATACGCAGTATTTT. The genes are TRBV14 and TRBJ2-3; no firm D call. V was shortened by 4 bases and J by 1 base, with 15 bases between the two germline ends. Germline V CDR1 and CDR2: SGHDN, FVKESK. The CDR3 consists of 16 residues.

This clone was counted once. The chain has TRBV9 and TRBJ1-2, with a weak D call TRBD1 (6 bases). CDR3 length equals 16 residues. Between the trimmed V and J ends, which lost 0 bases and 2 bases, there was a span of 14 bases. Per germline, CDR1 SGDLS and CDR2 YYNGEE. The CDR3 DNA sequence: TGTGCCAGCAGCGTAGGACCGGTGGGACAAAACTATGGCTACACCTTC. Translation gives CASSVGPVGQNYGYTF.

The genes are TRBV18 and TRBJ1-1, with 8 bases lining up with TRBD1. The length of the CDR3 is 14 residues. The germline CDR1 and CDR2 sequences are KGHSH and LQKENI. Losses at the gene ends were 6 bases for V and 1 base for J; bases not matched to a gene: 4. The CDR3 region has the DNA TGTGCCAGCTCCCGGGACAGGAAGAACACTGAAGCTTTCTTT. It specifies CASSRDRKNTEAFF.

J is TRBJ1-1 and V is TRBV18; 10 bases match TRBD1. With V trimmed by 4 bases and J by 7 bases, 9 bases remained unmatched. Germline V gene data show CDR1 as KGHSH and CDR2 as LQKENI. CDR3 size: 15 residues. The DNA for the CDR3 is TGTGCCAGCTCACTTCGGGGACAGGGGCCTATTGAAGCTTTCTTT. Protein product: CASSLRGQGPIEAFF.

This clone occurred a few times. V usage is TRBV7-9 and J usage is TRBJ2-1; D ambiguous. Per the germline V gene, CDR1 is SEHNR and CDR2 is FQNEAQ (reference sequence). V was cut by 6 bases and J by 9 bases, with 15 bases left in between. CDR3 size: 13 residues. CDR3 in amino acids: CASSYRLTPEQFF. The CDR3 DNA is TGTGCCAGCAGTTATCGACTCACACCTGAGCAGTTCTTC.

The V gene is TRBV30, the J gene TRBJ1-1; D remains unclear. The germline gives CDR1 GTSNPN, CDR2 SVGIG (reference sequence). CDR3 length equals 15 residues. The germline V and J ends were trimmed by 4 bases and 1 base, with 16 bases remaining between them. The CDR3 here is CAWMVGGWRNTEAFF. The CDR3 DNA sequence: TGTGCCTGGATGGTAGGCGGCTGGAGGAACACTGAAGCTTTCTTT.

The CDR3 protein is CASSVGDRRREKLFF. CDR3 sequence (DNA): TGTGCCAGCAGCGTAGGGGACAGGAGACGCGAAAAACTGTTTTTT. V usage is TRBV9 and J usage is TRBJ1-4, with 8 nucleotides matching TRBD1. CDR1 and CDR2 (germline): SGDLS, YYNGEE. The V segment lost 0 bases and the J segment 8 bases; nucleotides outside the gene matches: 6. This CDR3 is built from 15 residues.